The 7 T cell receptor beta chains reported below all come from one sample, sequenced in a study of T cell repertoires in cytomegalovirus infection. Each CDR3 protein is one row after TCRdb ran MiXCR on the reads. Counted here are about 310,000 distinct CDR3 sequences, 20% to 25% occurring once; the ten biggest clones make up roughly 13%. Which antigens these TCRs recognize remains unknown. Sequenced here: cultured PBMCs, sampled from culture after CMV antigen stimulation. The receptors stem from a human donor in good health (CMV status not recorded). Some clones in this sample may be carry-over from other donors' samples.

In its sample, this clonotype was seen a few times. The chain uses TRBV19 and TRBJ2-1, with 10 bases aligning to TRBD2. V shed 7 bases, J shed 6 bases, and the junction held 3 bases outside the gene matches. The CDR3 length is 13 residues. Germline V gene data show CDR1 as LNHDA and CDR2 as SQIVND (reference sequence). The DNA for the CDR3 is TGTGCCAGTAAACTAGCGGGAATCAATGAGCAGTTCTTC. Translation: CASKLAGINEQFF.

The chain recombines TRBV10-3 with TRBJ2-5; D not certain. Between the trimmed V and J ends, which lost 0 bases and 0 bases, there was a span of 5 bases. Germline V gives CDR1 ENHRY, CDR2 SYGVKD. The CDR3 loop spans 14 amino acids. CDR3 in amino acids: CAISESPDQETQYF. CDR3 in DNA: TGTGCCATCAGTGAGTCGCCTGACCAAGAGACCCAGTACTTC.

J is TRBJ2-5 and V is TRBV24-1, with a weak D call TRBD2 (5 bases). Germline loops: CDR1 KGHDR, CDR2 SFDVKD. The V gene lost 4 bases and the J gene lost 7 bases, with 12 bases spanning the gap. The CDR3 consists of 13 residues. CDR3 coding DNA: TGTGCCACCAGTGACCCGACCAGCGGGACCCAGTACTTC. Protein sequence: CATSDPTSGTQYF.

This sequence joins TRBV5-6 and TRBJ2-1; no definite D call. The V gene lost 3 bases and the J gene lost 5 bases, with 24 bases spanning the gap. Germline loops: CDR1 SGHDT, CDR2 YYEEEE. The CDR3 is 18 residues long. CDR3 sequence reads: CASSSPGLRMTEDNEQFF. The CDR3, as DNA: TGTGCCAGCAGCTCCCCCGGGTTGAGGATGACCGAAGACAATGAGCAGTTCTTC.

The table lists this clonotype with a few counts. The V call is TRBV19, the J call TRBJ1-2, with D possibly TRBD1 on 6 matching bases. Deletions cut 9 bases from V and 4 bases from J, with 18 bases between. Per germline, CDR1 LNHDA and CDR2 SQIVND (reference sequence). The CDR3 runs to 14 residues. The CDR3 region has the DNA TGTGCCAGCCGGGGGCCGGACAGAACCTATGGCTACACCTTC. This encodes CASRGPDRTYGYTF.

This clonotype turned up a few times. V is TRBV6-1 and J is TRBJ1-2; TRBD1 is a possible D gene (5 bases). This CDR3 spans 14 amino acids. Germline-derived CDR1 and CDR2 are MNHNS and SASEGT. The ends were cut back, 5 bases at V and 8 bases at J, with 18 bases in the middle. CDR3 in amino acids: CASSPLQGLRGYTF. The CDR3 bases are TGTGCCAGCAGTCCACTTCAGGGCCTGAGAGGCTACACCTTC.

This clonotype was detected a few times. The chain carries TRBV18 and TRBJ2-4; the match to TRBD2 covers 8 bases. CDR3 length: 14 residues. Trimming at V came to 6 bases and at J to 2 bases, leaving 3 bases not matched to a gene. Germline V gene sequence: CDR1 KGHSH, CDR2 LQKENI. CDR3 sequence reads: CASSLAGSKNIQYF. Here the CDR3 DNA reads TGTGCCAGCTCTTTAGCGGGATCCAAAAACATTCAGTACTTC.